The 19 T cell receptor beta chains below were found in one sample sequenced in a study of control samples from healthy donors and cancer patients. Using immunoSEQ multiplex PCR, the repertoire was profiled, and TCRdb retains in-frame clones only, with some absent. The data hold approximately 140,000 clones, with less than 90% observed a single time. What was sequenced was blood. These receptors all stem from a woman between 25 and 40 years old in good health.

This CDR3 is CASSFSGGRETQYF. The CDR3, as DNA: TGTGCCAGCAGCTTTTCCGGGGGGAGAGAGACCCAGTACTTC. The chain employs TRBV7-9 and TRBJ2-5, with TRBD2 matching over 7 bases. Per the germline V gene, CDR1 is SEHNR and CDR2 is FQNEAQ (reference sequence). CDR3 length equals 14 residues. J lost 4 bases, V lost 3 bases, and 5 bases had no gene match.

In this sample, this clone turned up once. J is TRBJ1-1 and V is TRBV5-5; no firm D call. Germline CDR1 SGHKS, CDR2 YYEKEE (reference sequence). Trimming shortened V by 0 bases and J by 0 bases, and 6 bases separated the two germline ends. This CDR3 comprises 14 residues. CDR3 sequence: CASSLVGVNTEAFF. DNA of the CDR3: TGTGCCAGCAGCTTGGTAGGAGTGAACACTGAAGCTTTCTTT.

V gene TRBV4-2 combines with J gene TRBJ2-2, with 10 bases lining up with TRBD2. Trimming removed 0 bases from V and 6 bases from J; junction bases left unmatched: 4. The V gene's germline CDR1 is LGHNA and CDR2 YNFKEQ. This CDR3 has 16 residues. This chain's CDR3 is CASSQELAGAPGELFF. CDR3 nucleotides: TGTGCCAGCAGCCAAGAGCTAGCGGGAGCTCCCGGGGAGCTGTTTTTT.

The chain recombines TRBV5-1 with TRBJ1-6; 7 bases match TRBD1. Germline-derived CDR1 and CDR2 are SGHRS and YFSETQ. This CDR3 is built from 16 residues. The V and J ends lost 4 bases and 7 bases, in that order; junction bases with no gene match: 11. The CDR3 spells CASSVIPGTENSPLHF. The CDR3 DNA is TGCGCCAGCAGCGTAATCCCCGGGACAGAAAATTCACCCCTCCACTTT.

The chain joins TRBV3-1 (or the pseudogene TRBV3-2) to TRBJ2-3; 8 bases agree with TRBD1. The CDR3 totals 17 residues. The germline V gene has CDR1 LGHDT and CDR2 YNNKEL (reference sequence). The V and J ends lost 3 bases and 4 bases, in that order; junction bases with no gene match: 12. This CDR3 reads CASSQILGRGLSDTQYF. The DNA of the CDR3 is TGTGCCAGCAGCCAGATTTTGGGCAGGGGGCTCTCAGATACGCAGTATTTT.

J is TRBJ2-1 and V is TRBV20-1; no clear D. Germline V gives CDR1 DFQATT, CDR2 SNEGSKA (reference sequence). Trimming took 4 bases from V and 10 from J, leaving 11 bases between them. CDR3 length equals 11 residues. The CDR3 is CSAIQAGEQFF. In DNA, the CDR3 is TGCAGTGCTATACAAGCTGGGGAGCAGTTCTTC.

Remarks on this clone: This sample also contains other DNA sequences that code for the same CDR3. V usage is TRBV2 and J usage is TRBJ1-1, with TRBD1 matching 7 bases. This CDR3 spans 13 amino acids. With 6 bases clipped from V and 1 base from J, the junction kept 2 bases outside the gene matches. Germline CDR1 reads SNHLY; CDR2 reads FYNNEI. In nucleotides, the CDR3 is TGTGCCAGCAGGCGACAGGGGAACACTGAAGCTTTCTTT. It is translated as CASRRQGNTEAFF.

The genes are TRBV3-1 (or the pseudogene TRBV3-2) and TRBJ1-3; TRBD1 might be the D (5 bases). The V and J ends lost 4 bases and 4 bases respectively, with 11 bases between them. CDR3 length equals 14 residues. The V gene's germline CDR1 is LGHDT and CDR2 YNNKEL (reference sequence). The CDR3 coding sequence is TGTGCCAGCAGCCCTAGGGGAGACGGAAACACCATATATTTT. Translating gives CASSPRGDGNTIYF.

This rearrangement joins TRBV21-1 to TRBJ2-6; TRBD2 is taken as the D call from the table, unchecked against the DNA. TRBV21-1 represents a pseudogene. The CDR3 runs to 15 residues. In DNA form, the CDR3 reads TGTGCCACCCTGCCGAAGGCGGCTGGGGCCAACGTCCTGACTTTC. Residues: CATLPKAAGANVLTF.

The chain recombines TRBV5-3 with TRBJ2-7, with D perhaps given as TRBD1 or TRBD2 (6 bases each). TRBV5-3 is annotated as an ORF whose role is uncertain. The CDR3 extends over 17 amino acids. Trimming removed 0 bases at V and 3 bases at J, with 19 bases between. CDR3 DNA: TGTGCCAGAAGCTTGGTGCCACTTCGGGGGACACTCTACGAGCAGTACTTC. Translating it yields CARSLVPLRGTLYEQYF.

V gene TRBV4-2 combines with J gene TRBJ2-7; 16 bases are shared with TRBD2. Trimming removed 2 bases from V and 3 bases from J; junction bases left unmatched: 7. CDR3 length equals 18 residues. CDR1 and CDR2 (germline): LGHNA, YNFKEQ. DNA of the CDR3: TGTGCCAGCAGCCAACCGGGACTAGCGGGAGGGCTAAGCTACGAGCAGTACTTC. This translates into CASSQPGLAGGLSYEQYF.

This chain joins TRBV28 and TRBJ2-5; TRBD2 might be the D (5 bases). The germline V gene encodes CDR1 MDHEN and CDR2 SYDVKM. V was cut by 10 bases and J by 5 bases, with 17 bases left in between. The CDR3 sequence is 13 residues long. The CDR3 nucleotides are TGTGCCACCGGGAACCCGGGTGAGGAGACCCAGTACTTC. Translating gives CATGNPGEETQYF.

The chain recombines TRBV5-4 with TRBJ1-6; the D gene is possibly TRBD1 (5 bases). The germline V and J ends were trimmed by 1 base and 9 bases, with 11 bases remaining between them. Germline values: CDR1 SGHNT, CDR2 YYREEE (reference sequence). There are 14 residues in the CDR3. The CDR3 here is CASSLRGASSPLHF. In nucleotides, the CDR3 is TGTGCCAGCAGCTTGCGTGGGGCCAGTTCACCCCTCCACTTT.

V usage is TRBV2 and J usage is TRBJ1-1; 7 bases are shared with TRBD1. Germline-derived CDR1 and CDR2 are SNHLY and FYNNEI. Germline trimming cut 8 bases from V and 1 base from J; bases unmatched to any gene: 4. This CDR3 has 13 amino acids. CDR3 in DNA: TGTGCCAGCCAGGACAGGCGGAACACTGAAGCTTTCTTT. Translating it yields CASQDRRNTEAFF. The entire variable domain, with the rest obtained from reference TRBV2 and TRBJ1-1, is as follows: EPEVTQTPSHQVTQMGQEVILRCVPISNHLYFYWYRQILGQKVEFLVSFYNNEISEKSEIFDDQFSVERPDGSNFTLKIRSTKLEDSAMYFCASQDRRNTEAFFGQGTRLTVV.

This sequence joins TRBV19 and TRBJ2-1; 9 bases fit TRBD2. The CDR3 loop spans 17 amino acids. Losses at the gene ends were 0 bases for V and 9 bases for J; bases not matched to a gene: 12. Germline CDR1 reads LNHDA; CDR2 reads SQIVND (reference sequence). CDR3 region: CASSIDRMLAGSFEQFF. CDR3 DNA: TGTGCCAGTAGTATAGATCGTATGCTAGCGGGAAGTTTTGAGCAGTTCTTC.

V gene TRBV2 combines with J gene TRBJ2-2; D not resolved. This CDR3 has 14 residues. Trimming removed 9 bases from V and 6 bases from J, with 17 bases in between. The germline V gene has CDR1 SNHLY and CDR2 FYNNEI. The CDR3 DNA reads as TGTGCCAGTCAGGCGGACCGGGTCTCCGGGGAGCTGTTTTTT. This translates into CASQADRVSGELFF.

This clone appeared a few times. The V and J genes are TRBV5-1 and TRBJ2-7; 7 positions agree with TRBD2. With 3 bases clipped from V and 3 bases from J, the junction kept 18 bases outside the gene matches. This CDR3 contains 18 residues. In germline, CDR1 is SGHRS, CDR2 YFSETQ. This CDR3 is CASSSSPSSGGFGYEQYF. The CDR3 nucleotides are TGCGCCAGCAGCTCTAGTCCCAGTTCGGGGGGTTTCGGCTACGAGCAGTACTTC.

This clone was counted a single time. This rearrangement joins TRBV5-1 to TRBJ2-1; D is unclear. Germline CDR1 and CDR2: SGHRS and YFSETQ. The V end was cut by 0 bases, the J end by 15 bases, with 13 bases between. The CDR3 is 12 residues long. CDR3 in DNA: TGCGCCAGCAGCTTGGCCATGGGGTCTCTGTTCTTC. Residues: CASSLAMGSLFF.

This chain links TRBV5-8 with TRBJ1-2, with a possible D match to TRBD1 (5 bases). CDR3 size: 15 residues. Germline CDR1 and CDR2: SGHTS and YDEGEE. V lost 0 bases, J lost 6 bases, and 15 bases lay in between. CDR3 in amino acids: CASSLDLGTPHGYTF. In DNA form, the CDR3 reads TGTGCCAGCAGCTTGGATTTAGGGACGCCGCATGGCTACACCTTC.